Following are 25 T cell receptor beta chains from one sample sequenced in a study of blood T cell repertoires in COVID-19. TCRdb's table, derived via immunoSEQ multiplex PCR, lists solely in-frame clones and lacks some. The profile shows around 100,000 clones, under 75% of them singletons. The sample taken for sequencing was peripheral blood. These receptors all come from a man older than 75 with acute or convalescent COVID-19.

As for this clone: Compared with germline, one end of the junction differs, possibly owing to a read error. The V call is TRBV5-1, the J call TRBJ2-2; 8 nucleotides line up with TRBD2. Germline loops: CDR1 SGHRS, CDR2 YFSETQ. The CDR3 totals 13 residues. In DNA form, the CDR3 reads TGCGCCCGCAGCCCGGGGGGGGTCTTGGAGCTGTTTTTT. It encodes CARSPGGVLELFF.

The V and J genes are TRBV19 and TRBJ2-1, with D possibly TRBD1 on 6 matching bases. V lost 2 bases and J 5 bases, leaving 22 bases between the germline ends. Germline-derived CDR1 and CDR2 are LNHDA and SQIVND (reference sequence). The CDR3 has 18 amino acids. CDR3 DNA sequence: TGTGCCAGTAGTATACCCCTTCTCTGGAAGGGGGATCACAATGAGCAGTTCTTC. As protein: CASSIPLLWKGDHNEQFF.

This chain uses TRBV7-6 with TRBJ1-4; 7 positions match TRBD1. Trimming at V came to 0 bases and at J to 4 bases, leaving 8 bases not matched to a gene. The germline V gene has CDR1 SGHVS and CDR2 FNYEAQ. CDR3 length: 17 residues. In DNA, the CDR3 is TGTGCCAGCAGCTTAGCCCCCCCGAACAGGGGTAATGAAAAACTGTTTTTT. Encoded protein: CASSLAPPNRGNEKLFF.

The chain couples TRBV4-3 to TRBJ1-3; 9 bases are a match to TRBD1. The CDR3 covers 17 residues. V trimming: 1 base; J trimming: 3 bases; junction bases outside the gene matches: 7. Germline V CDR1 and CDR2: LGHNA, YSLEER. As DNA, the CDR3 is TGCGCCAGCAGCCAAGTGGCACAGGGGGCTAGTGGAAACACCATATATTTT. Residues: CASSQVAQGASGNTIYF.

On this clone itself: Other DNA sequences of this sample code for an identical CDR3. The CDR3 region has the DNA TGTGCCAGCTCACCGGGACTAGCAGATACGCAGTATTTT. Amino acid sequence: CASSPGLADTQYF. The chain uses TRBV18 and TRBJ2-3; 8 nucleotides agree with TRBD2. The CDR3 length is 13 residues. CDR1 is KGHSH, CDR2 LQKENI, per germline. J gave up 4 bases and V 3 bases, and 0 bases lay outside the gene matches.

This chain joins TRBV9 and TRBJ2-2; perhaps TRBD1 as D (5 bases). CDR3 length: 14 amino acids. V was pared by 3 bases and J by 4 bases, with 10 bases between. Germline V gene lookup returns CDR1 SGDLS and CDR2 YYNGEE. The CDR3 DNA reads TGTGCCAGCAGCGAGACAGCTTTCACCGGGGAGCTGTTTTTT. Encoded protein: CASSETAFTGELFF.

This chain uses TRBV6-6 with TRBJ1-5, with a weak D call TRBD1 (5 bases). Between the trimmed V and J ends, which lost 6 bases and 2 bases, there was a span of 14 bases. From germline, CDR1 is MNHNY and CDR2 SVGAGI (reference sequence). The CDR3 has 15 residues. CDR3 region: CASRTGGEGNQPQHF. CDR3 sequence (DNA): TGTGCCAGCAGAACCGGGGGAGAGGGCAATCAGCCCCAGCATTTT.

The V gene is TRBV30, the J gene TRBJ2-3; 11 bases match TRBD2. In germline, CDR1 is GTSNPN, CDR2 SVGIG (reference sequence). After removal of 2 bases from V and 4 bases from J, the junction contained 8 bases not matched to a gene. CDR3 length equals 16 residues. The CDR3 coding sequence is TGTGCCTGGAGTCATTCATTAGCGGGAGGGGCAGATACGCAGTATTTT. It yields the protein CAWSHSLAGGADTQYF.

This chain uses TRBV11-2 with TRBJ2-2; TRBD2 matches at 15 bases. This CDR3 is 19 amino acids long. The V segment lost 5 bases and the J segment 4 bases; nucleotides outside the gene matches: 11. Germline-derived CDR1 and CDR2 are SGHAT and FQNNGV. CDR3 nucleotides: TGTGCCAGCAGCACACGGACTAGCGGGAGGGCGAGGATCACCGGGGAGCTGTTTTTT. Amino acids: CASSTRTSGRARITGELFF.

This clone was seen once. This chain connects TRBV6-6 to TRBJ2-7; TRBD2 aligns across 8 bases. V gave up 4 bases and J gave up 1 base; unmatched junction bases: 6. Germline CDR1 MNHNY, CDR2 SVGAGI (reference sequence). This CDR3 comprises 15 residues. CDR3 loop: CASSWDTSGSYEQYF. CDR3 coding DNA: TGTGCCAGCAGTTGGGATACTAGCGGTTCCTACGAGCAGTACTTC.

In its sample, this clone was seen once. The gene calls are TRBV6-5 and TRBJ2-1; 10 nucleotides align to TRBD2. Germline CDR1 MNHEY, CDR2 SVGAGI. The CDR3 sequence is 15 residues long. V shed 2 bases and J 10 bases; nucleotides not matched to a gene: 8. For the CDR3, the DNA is TGTGCCAGCAGTTACGGGACTAGCGACGACCAGGAGCAGTTCTTC. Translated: CASSYGTSDDQEQFF.

CDR3 bases: TGTGCCAGCAGCCCCGAAGGACCTGTCGGGCGGGGCGAGCAGTACTTC. This translates into CASSPEGPVGRGEQYF. The chain recombines TRBV11-2 with TRBJ2-7, with a weak D call TRBD2 (6 bases). V was trimmed by 5 bases and J by 6 bases, leaving 23 bases between them. The CDR3 contains 16 residues. The germline CDR1 and CDR2 sequences are SGHAT and FQNNGV. The full variable domain, in which reference TRBV11-2 and TRBJ2-7 provide the parts outside the CDR3, is EAGVAQSPRYKIIEKRQSVAFWCNPISGHATLYWYQQILGQGPKLLIQFQNNGVVDDSQLPKDRFSAERLKGVDSTLKIQPAKLEDSAVYLCASSPEGPVGRGEQYFGPGTRLTVT.

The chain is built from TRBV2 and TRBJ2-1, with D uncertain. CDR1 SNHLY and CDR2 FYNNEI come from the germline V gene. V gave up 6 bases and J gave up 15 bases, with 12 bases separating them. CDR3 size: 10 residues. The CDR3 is CASRGPVPFF. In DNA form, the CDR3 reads TGTGCCAGCAGGGGCCCCGTGCCGTTCTTC.

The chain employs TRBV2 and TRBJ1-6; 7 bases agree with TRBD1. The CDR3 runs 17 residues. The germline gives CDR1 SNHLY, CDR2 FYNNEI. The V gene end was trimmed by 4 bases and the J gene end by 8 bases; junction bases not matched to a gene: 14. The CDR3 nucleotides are TGTGCCAGCAGTGTGAGACAGGGCCTCGGCGGACATTCACCCCTCCACTTT. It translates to CASSVRQGLGGHSPLHF.

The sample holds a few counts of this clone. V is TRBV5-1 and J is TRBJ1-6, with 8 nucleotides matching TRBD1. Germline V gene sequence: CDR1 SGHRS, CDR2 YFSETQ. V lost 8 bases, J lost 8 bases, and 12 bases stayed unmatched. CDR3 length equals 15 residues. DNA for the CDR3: TGCGCCAGGACCCCCAAACAGGGGGACGATTCACCCCTCCACTTT. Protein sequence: CARTPKQGDDSPLHF. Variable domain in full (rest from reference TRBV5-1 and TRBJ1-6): KAGVTQTPRYLIKTRGQQVTLSCSPISGHRSVSWYQQTPGQGLQFLFEYFSETQRNKGNFPGRFSGRQFSNSRSEMNVSTLELGDSALYLCARTPKQGDDSPLHFGNGTRLTVT.

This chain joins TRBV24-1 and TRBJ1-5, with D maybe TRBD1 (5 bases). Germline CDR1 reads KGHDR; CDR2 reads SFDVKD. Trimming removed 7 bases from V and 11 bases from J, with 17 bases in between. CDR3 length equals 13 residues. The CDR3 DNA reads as TGTGCCACCAGCGACTATGGAGGGGTAACCCAGCATTTT. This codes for CATSDYGGVTQHF.

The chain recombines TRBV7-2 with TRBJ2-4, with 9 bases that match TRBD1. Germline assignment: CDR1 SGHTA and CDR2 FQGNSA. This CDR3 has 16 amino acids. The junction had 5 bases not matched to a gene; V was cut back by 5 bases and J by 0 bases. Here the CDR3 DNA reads TGTGCCAGCAGCCCAGGGACAGGGCTAGCCAAAAACATTCAGTACTTC. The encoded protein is CASSPGTGLAKNIQYF.

The CDR3 sequence: CASSSGWELFF. The DNA for the CDR3 is TGTGCCAGCAGTTCCGGGTGGGAACTGTTTTTT. The chain has TRBV6-5 and TRBJ1-4; D call uncertain. Trimming shortened V by 4 bases and J by 12 bases, and 9 bases separated the two germline ends. Germline lookup yields CDR1 MNHEY and CDR2 SVGAGI. The CDR3 is 11 amino acids.

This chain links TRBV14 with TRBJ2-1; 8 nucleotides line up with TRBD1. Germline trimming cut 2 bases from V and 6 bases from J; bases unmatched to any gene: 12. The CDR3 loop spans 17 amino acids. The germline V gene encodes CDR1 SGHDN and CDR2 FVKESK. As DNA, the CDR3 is TGTGCCAGCAGCCAAAACTCACCAGGGGGCGCCATCAATGAGCAGTTCTTC. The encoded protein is CASSQNSPGGAINEQFF.

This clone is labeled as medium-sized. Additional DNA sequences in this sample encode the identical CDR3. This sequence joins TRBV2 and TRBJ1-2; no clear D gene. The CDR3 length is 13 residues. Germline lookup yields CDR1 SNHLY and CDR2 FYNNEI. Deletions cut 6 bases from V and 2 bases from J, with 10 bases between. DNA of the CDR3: TGTGCCAGCAGCGGGGAGGGAAACTATGGCTACACCTTC. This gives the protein CASSGEGNYGYTF.

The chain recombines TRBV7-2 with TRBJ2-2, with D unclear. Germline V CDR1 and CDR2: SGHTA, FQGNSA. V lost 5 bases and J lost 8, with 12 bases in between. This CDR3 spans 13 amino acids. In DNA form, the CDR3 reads TGTGCCAGCAGCGGTAACAGTGGTGGGGAGCTGTTTTTT. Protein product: CASSGNSGGELFF.

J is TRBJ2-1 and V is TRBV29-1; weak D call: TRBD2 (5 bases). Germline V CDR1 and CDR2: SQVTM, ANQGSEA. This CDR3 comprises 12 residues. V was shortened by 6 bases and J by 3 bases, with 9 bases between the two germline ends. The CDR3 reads CSVPRGYNEQFF. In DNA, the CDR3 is TGCAGCGTACCCCGGGGCTACAATGAGCAGTTCTTC.

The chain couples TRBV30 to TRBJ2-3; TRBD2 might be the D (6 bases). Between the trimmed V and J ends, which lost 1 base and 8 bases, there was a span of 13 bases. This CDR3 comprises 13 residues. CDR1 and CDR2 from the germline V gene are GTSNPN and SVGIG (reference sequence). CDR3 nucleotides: TGTGCCTGGAGTGGCAGGCGGGGAAGTACGCAGTATTTT. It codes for CAWSGRRGSTQYF.

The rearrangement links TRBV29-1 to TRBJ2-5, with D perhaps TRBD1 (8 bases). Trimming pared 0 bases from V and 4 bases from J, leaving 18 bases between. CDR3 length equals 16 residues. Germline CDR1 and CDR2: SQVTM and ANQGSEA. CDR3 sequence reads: CSVEDPRTGRGETQYF. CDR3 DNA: TGCAGCGTTGAAGATCCTCGGACAGGGAGGGGAGAGACCCAGTACTTC.

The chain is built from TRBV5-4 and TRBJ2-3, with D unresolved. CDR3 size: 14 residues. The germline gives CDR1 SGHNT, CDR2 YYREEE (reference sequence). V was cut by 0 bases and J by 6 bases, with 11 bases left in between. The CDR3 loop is CASSLEPTRDTQYF. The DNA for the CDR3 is TGTGCCAGCAGCTTGGAACCGACGAGGGATACGCAGTATTTT.